This T cell receptor (beta chain) was found in a study of T cells expressing NK-cell markers. The CDR3 covers 16 residues. The germline V gene has CDR1 SGHNT and CDR2 YYREEE (reference sequence). From its re-call of the 5' RACE reads, TCRdb lists each CDR3 protein once, without DNA. In all, the sample yields 300,000 or so distinct CDR3 sequences. The sequence was obtained from a woman between 18 and 69 years old in good health. This rearrangement joins TRBV5-4 to TRBJ2-1; the TCRdb D gene call, TRBD2, has no DNA to confirm it. Sequences were obtained from blood T cells: a sorted CD56 or NKG2C T cell subset, CD4+ or CD8+ T cells, or bulk PBMC T cells (not recorded which). This CDR3 is CASSPTGTYSYNEQFF.